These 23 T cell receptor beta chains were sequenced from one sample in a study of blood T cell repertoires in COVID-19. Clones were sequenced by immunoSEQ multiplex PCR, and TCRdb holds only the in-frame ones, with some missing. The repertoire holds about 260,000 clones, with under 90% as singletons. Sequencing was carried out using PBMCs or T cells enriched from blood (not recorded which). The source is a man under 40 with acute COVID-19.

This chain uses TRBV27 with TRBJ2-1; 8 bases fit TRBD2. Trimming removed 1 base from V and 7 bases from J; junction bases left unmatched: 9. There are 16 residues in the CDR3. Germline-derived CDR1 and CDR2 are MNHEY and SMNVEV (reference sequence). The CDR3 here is CASSLLPGRAGNEQFF. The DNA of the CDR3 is TGTGCCAGCAGTTTATTACCCGGGAGGGCCGGTAATGAGCAGTTCTTC.

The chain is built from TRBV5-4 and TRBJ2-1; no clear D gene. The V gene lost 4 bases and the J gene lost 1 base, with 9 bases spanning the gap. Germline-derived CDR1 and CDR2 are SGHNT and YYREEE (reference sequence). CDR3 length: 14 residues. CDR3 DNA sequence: TGTGCCAGCAGCCCTACGAGTTCCTACAATGAGCAGTTCTTC. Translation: CASSPTSSYNEQFF.

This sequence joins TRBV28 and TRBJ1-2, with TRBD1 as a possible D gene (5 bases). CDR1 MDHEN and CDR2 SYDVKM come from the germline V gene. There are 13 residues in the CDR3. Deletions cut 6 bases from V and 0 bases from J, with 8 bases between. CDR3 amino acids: CASRPTANYGYTF. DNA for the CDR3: TGTGCCAGCAGACCGACAGCTAACTATGGCTACACCTTC.

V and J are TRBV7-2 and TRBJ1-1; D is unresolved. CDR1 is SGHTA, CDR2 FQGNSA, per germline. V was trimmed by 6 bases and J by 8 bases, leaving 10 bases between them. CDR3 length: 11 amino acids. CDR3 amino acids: CASSSTLEAFF. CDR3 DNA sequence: TGTGCCAGCAGTTCTACCTTAGAAGCTTTCTTT.

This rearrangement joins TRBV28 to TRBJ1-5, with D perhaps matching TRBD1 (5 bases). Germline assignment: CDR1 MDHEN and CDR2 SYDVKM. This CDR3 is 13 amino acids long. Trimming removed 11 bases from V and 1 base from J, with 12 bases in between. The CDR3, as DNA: TGTGCCGGGGGGACCAGCAGCAATCAGCCCCAGCATTTT. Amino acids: CAGGTSSNQPQHF.

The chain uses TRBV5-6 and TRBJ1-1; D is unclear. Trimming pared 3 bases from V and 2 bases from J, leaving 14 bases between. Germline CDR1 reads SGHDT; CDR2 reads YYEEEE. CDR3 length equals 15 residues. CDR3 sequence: CASSSLTGLNTEAFF. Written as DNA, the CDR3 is TGTGCCAGCAGCTCTTTAACCGGTCTTAACACTGAAGCTTTCTTT.

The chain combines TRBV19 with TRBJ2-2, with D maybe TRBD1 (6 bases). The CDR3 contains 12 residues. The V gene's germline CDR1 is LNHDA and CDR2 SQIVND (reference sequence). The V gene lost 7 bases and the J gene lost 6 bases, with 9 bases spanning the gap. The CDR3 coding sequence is TGTGCCAGTAATCAGGGGTCCGGGGAGCTGTTTTTT. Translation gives CASNQGSGELFF.

The CDR3 region is CAIPVSGGATDTQYF. CDR3 coding DNA: TGTGCCATTCCCGTCAGCGGGGGGGCGACAGATACGCAGTATTTT. The chain combines TRBV7-2 with TRBJ2-3, with TRBD2 identical over 10 bases. Trimming cost V 10 bases and J 3 bases; bases outside gene matches: 10. There are 15 residues in the CDR3. From germline, CDR1 is SGHTA and CDR2 FQGNSA.

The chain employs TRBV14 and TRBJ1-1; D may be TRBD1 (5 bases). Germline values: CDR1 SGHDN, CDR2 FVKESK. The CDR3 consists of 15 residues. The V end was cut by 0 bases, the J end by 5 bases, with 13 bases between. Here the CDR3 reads CASSQDSGSGTEAFF. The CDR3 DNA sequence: TGTGCCAGCAGCCAAGATTCAGGGTCAGGGACTGAAGCTTTCTTT.

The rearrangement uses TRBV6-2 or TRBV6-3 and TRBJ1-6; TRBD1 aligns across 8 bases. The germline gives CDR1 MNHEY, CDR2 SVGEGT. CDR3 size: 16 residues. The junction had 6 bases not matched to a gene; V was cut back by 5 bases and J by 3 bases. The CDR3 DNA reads TGTGCCAGCAGTGATCAGGGGGCTATCTATAATTCACCCCTCCACTTT. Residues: CASSDQGAIYNSPLHF.

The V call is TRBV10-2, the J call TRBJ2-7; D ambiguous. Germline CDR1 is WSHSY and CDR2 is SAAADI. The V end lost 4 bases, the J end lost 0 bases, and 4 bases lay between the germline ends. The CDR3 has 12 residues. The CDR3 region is CASSVSSYEQYV. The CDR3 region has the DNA TGCGCCAGCAGTGTTAGCTCCTACGAGCAGTACGTC.

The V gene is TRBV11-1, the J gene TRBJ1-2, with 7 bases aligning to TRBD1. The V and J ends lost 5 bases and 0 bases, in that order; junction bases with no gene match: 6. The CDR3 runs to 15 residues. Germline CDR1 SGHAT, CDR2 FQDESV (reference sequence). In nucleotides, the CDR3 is TGTGCCAGCAGCCCCCGGACAGGAACTAACTATGGCTACACCTTC. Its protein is CASSPRTGTNYGYTF.

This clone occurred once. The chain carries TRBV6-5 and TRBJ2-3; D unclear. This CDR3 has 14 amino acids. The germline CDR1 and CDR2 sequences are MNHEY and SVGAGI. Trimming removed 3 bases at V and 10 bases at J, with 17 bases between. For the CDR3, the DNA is TGTGCCAGCAGTTATAGAGTTTCTCCTACCGCGCAGTATTTT. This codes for CASSYRVSPTAQYF.

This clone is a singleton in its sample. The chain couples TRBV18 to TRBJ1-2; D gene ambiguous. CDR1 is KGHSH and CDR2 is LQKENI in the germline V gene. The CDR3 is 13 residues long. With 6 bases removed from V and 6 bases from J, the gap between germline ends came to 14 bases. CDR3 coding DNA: TGTGCCAGCTCCCCCGGGTTATCTAATGGCTACACCTTC. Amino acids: CASSPGLSNGYTF.

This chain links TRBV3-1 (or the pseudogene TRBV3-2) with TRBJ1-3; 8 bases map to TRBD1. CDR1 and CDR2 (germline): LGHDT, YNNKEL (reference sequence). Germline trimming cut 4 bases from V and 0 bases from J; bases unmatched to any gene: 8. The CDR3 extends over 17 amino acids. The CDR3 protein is CASSLRRDRSSGNTIYF. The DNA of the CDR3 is TGTGCCAGCAGCCTGAGAAGGGACAGGTCCTCTGGAAACACCATATATTTT.

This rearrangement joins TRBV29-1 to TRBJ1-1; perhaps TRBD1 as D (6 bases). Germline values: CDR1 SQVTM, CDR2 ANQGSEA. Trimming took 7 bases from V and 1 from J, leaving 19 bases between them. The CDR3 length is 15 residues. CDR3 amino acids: CSATEHQTGNTEAFF. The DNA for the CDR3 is TGCAGCGCAACCGAACACCAGACAGGGAACACTGAAGCTTTCTTT.

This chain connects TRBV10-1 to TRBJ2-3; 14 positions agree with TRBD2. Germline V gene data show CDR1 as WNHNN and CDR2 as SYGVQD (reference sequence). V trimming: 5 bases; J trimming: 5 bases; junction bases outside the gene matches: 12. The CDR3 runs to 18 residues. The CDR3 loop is CASSTSMGLAGVKDTQYF. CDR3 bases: TGCGCCAGCAGTACCTCTATGGGACTAGCGGGGGTAAAAGATACGCAGTATTTT.

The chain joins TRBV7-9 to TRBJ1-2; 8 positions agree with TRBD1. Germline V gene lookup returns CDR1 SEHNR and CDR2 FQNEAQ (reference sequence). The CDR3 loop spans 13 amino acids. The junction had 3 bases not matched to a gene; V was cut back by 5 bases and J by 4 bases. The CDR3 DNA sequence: TGTGCCAGCAGCATAGGGACAGGCTATGGCTACACCTTC. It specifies CASSIGTGYGYTF. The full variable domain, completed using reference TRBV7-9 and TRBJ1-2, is DTGVSQNPRHKITKRGQNVTFRCDPISEHNRLYWYRQTLGQGPEFLTYFQNEAQLEKSRLLSDRFSAERPKGSFSTLEIQRTEQGDSAMYLCASSIGTGYGYTFGSGTRLTVV.

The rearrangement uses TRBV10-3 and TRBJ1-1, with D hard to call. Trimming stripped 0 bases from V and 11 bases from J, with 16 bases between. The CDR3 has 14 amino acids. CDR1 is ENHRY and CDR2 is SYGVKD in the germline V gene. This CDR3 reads CAISESGRQLAAFF. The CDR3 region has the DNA TGTGCCATCAGTGAGTCTGGCAGGCAGCTGGCCGCTTTCTTT.

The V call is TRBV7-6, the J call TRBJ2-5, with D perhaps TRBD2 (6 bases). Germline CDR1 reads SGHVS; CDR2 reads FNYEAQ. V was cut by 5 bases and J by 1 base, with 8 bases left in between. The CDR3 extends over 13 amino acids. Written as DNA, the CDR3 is TGTGCCAGCAGCCGGGGGTTCCAAGAGACCCAGTACTTC. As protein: CASSRGFQETQYF.

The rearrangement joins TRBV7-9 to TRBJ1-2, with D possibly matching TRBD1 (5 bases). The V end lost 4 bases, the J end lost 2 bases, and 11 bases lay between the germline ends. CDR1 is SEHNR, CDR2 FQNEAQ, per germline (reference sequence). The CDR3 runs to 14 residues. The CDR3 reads CASSSNQGNYGYTF. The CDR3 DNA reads TGTGCCAGCAGCTCGAACCAGGGAAACTATGGCTACACCTTC.

CDR3 region: CSATGGYTF. The CDR3 bases are TGCAGTGCTACAGGGGGCTACACCTTC. The chain employs TRBV20-1 and TRBJ1-2, with D tentatively TRBD1 (5 bases). This CDR3 spans 9 amino acids. The V and J ends lost 4 bases and 8 bases respectively, with 5 bases between them. Germline CDR1 reads DFQATT; CDR2 reads SNEGSKA (reference sequence).

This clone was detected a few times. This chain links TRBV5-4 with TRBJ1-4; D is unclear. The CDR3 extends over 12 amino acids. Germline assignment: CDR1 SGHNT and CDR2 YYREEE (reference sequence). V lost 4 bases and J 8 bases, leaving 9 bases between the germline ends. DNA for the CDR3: TGTGCCAGCAGCGGGGAGGGCGAAAAACTGTTTTTT. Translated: CASSGEGEKLFF.